This TCR beta chain was captured in a study of cytomegalovirus exposure and HLA in healthy donors. Overall study findings and caveats: Testing in vitro showed a few CMV-associated chains specific for CMV antigens. Reported results showed that the classifier diagnosed cytomegalovirus status with high specificity and sensitivity. The tendency of first-cohort TCR clusters to co-occur in the 120 or so validation repertoires was the finding of a later analysis.

About this clone: Its antigen remains unidentified.

The donors formed part of the approximately 110-subject validation cohort, distinct from the roughly 670-subject first cohort. The junction had 3 bases not matched to a gene; V was cut back by 3 bases and J by 5 bases. The CDR3 runs to 14 residues. The germline V gene has CDR1 SGDLS and CDR2 YYNGEE. Clones were sequenced by immunoSEQ multiplex PCR, and TCRdb holds only the in-frame ones, with some missing. The sample holds 100,000 to 150,000 clones, around 90% seen once. The chain uses TRBV9 and TRBJ2-7; TRBD1 agrees at 12 bases. This clonotype was obtained from a young woman in good health and CMV-seronegative. Sequencing input: PBMCs. CDR3 sequence: CASSGDRGLHEQYF. The CDR3 region has the DNA TGTGCCAGCAGCGGGGACAGGGGGCTTCACGAGCAGTACTTC. Full variable domain (rest looked up from reference TRBV9 and TRBJ2-7): DSGVTQTPKHLITATGQRVTLRCSPRSGDLSVYWYQQSLDQGLQFLIQYYNGEERAKGNILERFSAQQFPDLHSELNLSSLELGDSALYFCASSGDRGLHEQYFGPGTRLTVT.